Below are 20 T cell receptor beta chains sequenced from a single sample in a study of graft-versus-host responses after intestinal transplantation. These TCRs' antigens remain unknown. TCRdb's table, derived via immunoSEQ multiplex PCR, lists solely in-frame clones and lacks some. The table includes about 93,000 clones, roughly 91% detected once. The sample was unstimulated CD8+ T cells sorted from spleen or lymph node cells, taken before intestinal transplant. The receptors come from a human donor who received an intestinal transplant.

This chain links TRBV6-1 with TRBJ1-3; D gene uncertain. The length of the CDR3 is 16 residues. Trimming left V 3 bases short and J 3 bases short, with 15 bases between. CDR1 is MNHNS and CDR2 is SASEGT in the germline V gene. DNA of the CDR3: TGTGCCAGCAGTGACCCGCAGGCGATAGGTGGAAACACCATATATTTT. This translates into CASSDPQAIGGNTIYF.

This chain connects TRBV5-4 to TRBJ2-5; possible D gene TRBD1, 6 bases. With 6 bases removed from V and 4 bases from J, the gap between germline ends came to 13 bases. The CDR3 sequence is 13 residues long. Germline-derived CDR1 and CDR2 are SGHNT and YYREEE (reference sequence). The chain's CDR3 is CASTGDVGETQYF. CDR3 bases: TGTGCCAGCACAGGGGATGTAGGAGAGACCCAGTACTTC.

The genes are TRBV5-1 and TRBJ2-7; D might be TRBD1 (6 bases). The V gene lost 0 bases and the J gene lost 2 bases, with 9 bases spanning the gap. The germline V gene encodes CDR1 SGHRS and CDR2 YFSETQ. This CDR3 is 14 amino acids long. CDR3 sequence: CASSLEQGPYEQYF. CDR3 nucleotides: TGCGCCAGCAGCTTGGAACAGGGACCCTACGAGCAGTACTTC.

V is TRBV19 and J is TRBJ2-1; TRBD1 matches 7 bases. Germline-derived CDR1 and CDR2 are LNHDA and SQIVND (reference sequence). The CDR3 has 17 residues. V trimming: 9 bases; J trimming: 5 bases; junction bases outside the gene matches: 19. CDR3: CARRRSGRGTNHNEQFF. CDR3 coding DNA: TGTGCCAGACGAAGATCCGGCAGGGGGACGAACCACAATGAGCAGTTCTTC.

The chain uses TRBV7-9 and TRBJ1-3; TRBD1 matches 7 bases. Looked up from germline, CDR1 is SEHNR and CDR2 is FQNEAQ (reference sequence). After removal of 5 bases from V and 4 bases from J, the junction contained 5 bases not matched to a gene. This CDR3 spans 14 amino acids. The CDR3 nucleotides read TGTGCCAGCAGCGGCCGACAGGGAGGAAACACCATATATTTT. It specifies CASSGRQGGNTIYF. Looking up the rest from reference TRBV7-9 and TRBJ1-3 gives the full variable domain: DTGVSQNPRHKITKRGQNVTFRCDPISEHNRLYWYRQTLGQGPEFLTYFQNEAQLEKSRLLSDRFSAERPKGSFSTLEIQRTEQGDSAMYLCASSGRQGGNTIYFGEGSWLTVV.

This chain joins TRBV4-1 and TRBJ1-2, with 7 bases matching TRBD1. This CDR3 has 16 residues. The germline V gene has CDR1 MGHRA and CDR2 YSYEKL. Trimming took 5 bases from V and 4 from J; bases not matched to a gene: 13. The CDR3 nucleotides read TGCGCCAGCAGCGCCGATACGACAGGGTTGGTCTATGGCTACACCTTC. This encodes CASSADTTGLVYGYTF.

The rearrangement uses TRBV27 and TRBJ2-6; D is unclear. This CDR3 comprises 14 residues. Trimming shortened V by 3 bases and J by 2 bases, and 5 bases separated the two germline ends. The germline V gene has CDR1 MNHEY and CDR2 SMNVEV (reference sequence). The CDR3 protein is CASSLRTGANVLTF. The CDR3 nucleotides read TGTGCCAGCAGTTTGAGAACTGGGGCCAACGTCCTGACTTTC.

The CDR3 DNA sequence: TGTGCCAGCAGCCTGCCCGGACAGGGAGGGATCAGACCCCAGCATTTT. Encoded protein: CASSLPGQGGIRPQHF. V and J are TRBV7-2 and TRBJ1-5; TRBD1 matches 8 bases. This CDR3 is built from 16 residues. Germline CDR1 reads SGHTA; CDR2 reads FQGNSA. V was pared by 5 bases and J by 10 bases, with 16 bases of the junction left unmatched.

The chain combines TRBV28 with TRBJ1-5; the D is unclear. Germline V gene sequence: CDR1 MDHEN, CDR2 SYDVKM. The V end lost 1 base, the J end lost 5 bases, and 6 bases lay between the germline ends. This CDR3 comprises 13 residues. This CDR3 reads CASSLFSDQPQHF. As DNA, the CDR3 is TGTGCCAGCAGTTTATTTTCAGATCAGCCCCAGCATTTT.

J is TRBJ2-2 and V is TRBV18, with 8 bases aligning to TRBD1. Unmatched junction bases numbered 11, after V lost 4 bases and J lost 4 bases. CDR1 KGHSH and CDR2 LQKENI come from the germline V gene. The CDR3 covers 17 residues. In DNA, the CDR3 is TGTGCCAGCTCACGGGATTTGGACAGGGTACTCACCGGGGAGCTGTTTTTT. As protein: CASSRDLDRVLTGELFF.

This chain uses TRBV7-2 with TRBJ2-5, with TRBD2 matching over 8 bases. The CDR3 extends over 17 amino acids. The V gene's germline CDR1 is SGHTA and CDR2 FQGNSA. J lost 1 base, V lost 1 base, and 8 bases had no gene match. The CDR3 here is CASSLEGLVTFQETQYF. In nucleotides, the CDR3 is TGTGCCAGCAGCTTAGAGGGACTAGTCACGTTCCAAGAGACCCAGTACTTC.

The sample holds one count of this clone. The J gene is TRBJ1-2, the V gene TRBV10-3, with 8 nucleotides matching TRBD1. The CDR3 loop spans 14 amino acids. The trim removed 8 bases at V and 6 bases at J, leaving 11 bases unmatched. Germline values: CDR1 ENHRY, CDR2 SYGVKD. CDR3 amino acids: CAIGQGAAEDGYTF. The CDR3 bases are TGTGCCATCGGGCAGGGGGCGGCGGAGGATGGCTACACCTTC.

V usage is TRBV5-5 and J usage is TRBJ1-5; the match to TRBD1 covers 10 bases. The CDR3 sequence is 18 residues long. Germline V gene lookup returns CDR1 SGHKS and CDR2 YYEKEE (reference sequence). The junction had 11 bases not matched to a gene; V was cut back by 4 bases and J by 1 base. The CDR3 DNA follows: TGTGCCAGCAGCCCAGGAGACAGGGGGCTGGAAAGCAATCAGCCCCAGCATTTT. Its translation: CASSPGDRGLESNQPQHF.

The chain carries TRBV27 and TRBJ1-2, with 8 nucleotides matching TRBD1. CDR3 length equals 14 residues. Germline lookup yields CDR1 MNHEY and CDR2 SMNVEV (reference sequence). V was pared by 3 bases and J by 4 bases, with 4 bases of the junction left unmatched. The CDR3 region has the DNA TGTGCCAGCAGTTTCCAGGGGGCGGGCTATGGCTACACCTTC. Protein product: CASSFQGAGYGYTF.

The rearrangement uses TRBV2 and TRBJ2-7; 8 bases line up with TRBD2. The CDR3 sequence is 14 residues long. J was trimmed by 5 bases and V by 1 base; bases with no gene match: 4. Per germline, CDR1 SNHLY and CDR2 FYNNEI. CDR3 nucleotide sequence: TGTGCCAGCAGTGAAGGGAGCGGGAGTAACGAGCAGTACTTC. Amino acid sequence: CASSEGSGSNEQYF.

V and J are TRBV9 and TRBJ1-1; no definite D call. Germline-derived CDR1 and CDR2 are SGDLS and YYNGEE. The V end was cut by 5 bases, the J end by 3 bases, with 14 bases between. This CDR3 spans 14 amino acids. This CDR3 reads CASRQHDGHTEAFF. In DNA form, the CDR3 reads TGTGCCAGCAGACAGCATGATGGTCACACTGAAGCTTTCTTT.

The chain links TRBV19 to TRBJ2-7; D is possibly TRBD2 (5 bases). The CDR3 length is 14 residues. Trimming cost V 5 bases and J 1 base, with 12 bases left between them. Germline assignment: CDR1 LNHDA and CDR2 SQIVND (reference sequence). The CDR3: CASSSDSGSYEQYF. CDR3 nucleotides: TGTGCCAGTAGTTCGGACTCCGGATCCTACGAGCAGTACTTC. The entire variable domain, with the rest obtained from reference TRBV19 and TRBJ2-7, is as follows: DGGITQSPKYLFRKEGQNVTLSCEQNLNHDAMYWYRQDPGQGLRLIYYSQIVNDFQKGDIAEGYSVSREKKESFPLTVTSAQKNPTAFYLCASSSDSGSYEQYFGPGTRLTVT.

The V call is TRBV6-5, the J call TRBJ1-6; the D is unclear. Germline V gene sequence: CDR1 MNHEY, CDR2 SVGAGI. The germline V and J ends were trimmed by 0 bases and 7 bases, with 4 bases remaining between them. The CDR3 is 13 residues long. The CDR3 here is CASSYSSNSPLHF. The CDR3 bases are TGTGCCAGCAGTTACTCCTCGAATTCACCCCTCCACTTT.

The chain uses TRBV7-9 and TRBJ2-3, with D tentatively TRBD2 (6 bases). The germline gives CDR1 SEHNR, CDR2 FQNEAQ (reference sequence). The CDR3 is 16 amino acids. The V gene lost 1 base and the J gene lost 2 bases, with 13 bases spanning the gap. The CDR3 nucleotides are TGTGCCAGCAGCTTAGTTGGGCGGGACCTCACAGATACGCAGTATTTT. Its translation is CASSLVGRDLTDTQYF.

The chain links TRBV5-1 to TRBJ2-7; D is perhaps TRBD2 (7 bases). Per the germline V gene, CDR1 is SGHRS and CDR2 is YFSETQ. V was shortened by 0 bases and J by 0 bases, with 10 bases between the two germline ends. The CDR3 spans 15 residues. CDR3 sequence (DNA): TGCGCCAGCAGCTTGGCGGGGGGCGCCTCCTACGAGCAGTACTTC. It is translated as CASSLAGGASYEQYF.